This paragraph covers one T cell receptor (beta chain) sequence. Its antigen remains unidentified. The sample originates from a study of PD-1 blockade in mismatch repair-deficient tumors. Turning to the study itself: Patients had approximately 12 mismatch repair-deficient cancer types, all previously treated and progressing.

The germline V gene has CDR1 SGHTS and CDR2 YDEGEE. V shed 4 bases and J shed 1 base, with 15 bases lying between them. The CDR3 contains 15 residues. This table comes from immunoSEQ multiplex PCR, and its TCRdb copy is limited to in-frame clones, with some not included. The profile shows some 45,000 clones, approximately 80% of them singletons. Study results and caveats: Rapid post-treatment expansion, then contraction, generally preceding radiologic response, marked tumor-resident clones.

Every patient had mismatch repair deficiency by PCR or immunohistochemistry. The TCR-sequenced patients were a few responders to pembrolizumab. The V call is TRBV5-8, the J call TRBJ2-7; TRBD2 is a possible D gene (5 bases). Specimen: PBMCs, collected before pembrolizumab treatment. The sequence came from an adult with mismatch repair-deficient cancer. The CDR3 reads CASSRSAAPSYEQYF. The CDR3 bases are TGTGCCAGCAGCCGTTCAGCGGCGCCTTCCTACGAGCAGTACTTC.